This T cell receptor beta chain came from a study of shared clonotypes between healthy human individuals. Study details: There were three CD4 naive, three CD4 memory, two CD8 naive and one CD8 memory plates per donor. General study findings and limits: Measured sharing among donors was expected to vary with sequencing depth.

The assay was immunoSEQ multiplex PCR, and TCRdb's table has in-frame clones only and misses some. The table records around 690,000 clones, less than 95% of them present only once. Turning to this clone: The antigen is not known.

The CDR3 contains 13 residues. The ends lost 5 bases at V and 4 bases at J; junction bases unmatched: 2. Germline lookup yields CDR1 MNHEY and CDR2 SMNVEV (reference sequence). Sequences were obtained from memory CD8+ T cells from PBMCs. Stated subset: CD45RO+ cells pooled with CCR7-negative TemRA cells. The V call is TRBV27, the J call TRBJ1-5, with TRBD1 matching 7 bases. The clonotype was recovered from a young man in good health. Some clones in this sample may be carry-over from other donors' samples. As DNA, the CDR3 is TGTGCCAGCAGTCCGACAGGGAATCAGCCCCAGCATTTT. This sequence encodes CASSPTGNQPQHF.